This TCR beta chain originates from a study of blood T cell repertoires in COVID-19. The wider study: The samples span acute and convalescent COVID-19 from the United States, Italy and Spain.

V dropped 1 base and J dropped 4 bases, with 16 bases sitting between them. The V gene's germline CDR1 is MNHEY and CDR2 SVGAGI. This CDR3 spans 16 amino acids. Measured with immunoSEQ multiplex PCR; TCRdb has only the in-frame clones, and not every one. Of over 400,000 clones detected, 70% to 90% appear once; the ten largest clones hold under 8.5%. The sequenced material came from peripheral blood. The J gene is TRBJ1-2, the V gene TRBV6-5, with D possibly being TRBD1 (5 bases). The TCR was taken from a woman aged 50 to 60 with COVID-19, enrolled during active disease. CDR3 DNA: TGTGCCAGCAGTTACTTCGCCTCGGGGGTACTCTATGGCTACACCTTC. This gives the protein CASSYFASGVLYGYTF.